The present entry profiles one T cell receptor beta chain with its context. Its target is not known. Within the sample, other DNA sequences also encode this same CDR3. The CDR3 has 14 amino acids. Per germline, CDR1 LNHDA and CDR2 SQIVND (reference sequence). V gave up 5 bases and J gave up 0 bases; unmatched junction bases: 1. The sample belongs to a study of shared clonotypes between healthy human individuals. Study conclusions and caveats: The study sampled only blood, and tissue repertoires likely differ. Generation probabilities were higher for clonotypes shared across all four sorted-subset donors than for unshared ones. Naive CD4 clonotypes were shared across several donors at about 5.3%.

Sequencing was performed with immunoSEQ multiplex PCR; in TCRdb, only in-frame clones are kept and a portion is missing. The sample shows 2,500,000 or so clones, around 94% of them seen only once. Material for sequencing was naive CD4+ T cells sorted from blood. Described subset: CD45RA+ positively selected. The receptor's source is a man aged 18 to 29 in good health. V usage is TRBV19 and J usage is TRBJ2-4, with 7 bases matching TRBD1. CDR3 in DNA: TGTGCCAGTAGTGGGACAGTAGCCAAAAACATTCAGTACTTC. Residues: CASSGTVAKNIQYF.